The present T cell receptor (beta chain) was sequenced within a study of blood T cell repertoires in COVID-19. Study-level information: The cDNA or gDNA used as material had been derived from T cells, B-cell-depleted T cells, or PBMCs.

This CDR3 has 14 residues. Germline loops: CDR1 SQVTM, CDR2 ANQGSEA. Germline trimming cut 6 bases from V and 1 base from J; bases unmatched to any gene: 8. Authors' processing steps: Amplification with reference gene primers provided the estimates of nucleated cell counts. Method: immunoSEQ multiplex PCR; TCRdb's copy keeps in-frame clones and lacks some. The V and J calls and clone size were taken over from that table, and D and trimming were inferred from the DNA. The sample shows around 130,000 clones, approximately 84% of them seen only once. Sequencing used peripheral blood. The chain couples TRBV29-1 to TRBJ1-1; 7 bases are shared with TRBD1. The sequence was obtained from a woman aged 80 or over with acute or convalescent COVID-19. The CDR3 nucleotides read TGCAGCGTCAACCAGGGGGTGCGGAACACTGAAGCTTTCTTT. It is translated as CSVNQGVRNTEAFF.